A selection of T cell receptor beta chains follows, all from one sample in a study of blood T cell repertoires in COVID-19. Repertoires were generated with immunoSEQ multiplex PCR, while TCRdb's copy carries only in-frame clones and drops some. The sample has some 27,000 clones, around 85% seen once. The sequenced material came from peripheral blood. The receptors originated from a human donor in a cohort sampled during active COVID-19. Each CDR3 is given with its conserved first and last residue. Fields, in order: D gene, CDR3 length, J gene, V gene, clone size, CDR3 protein, CDR3 DNA. D genes are given only for firm matches. Not all rows give a size; the values are once, few, many and, for expanded clones, a class.

- 16 TRBJ2-7 TRBV11-2 - CASSLDRDIKSYEQYF TGTGCCAGCAGCTTAGATCGGGACATAAAGTCCTACGAGCAGTACTTC
- 14 TRBJ1-2 TRBV5-1 - CASSFTGANYGYTF TGCGCCAGCAGCTTTACAGGAGCTAACTATGGCTACACCTTC
- 19 TRBJ2-2 TRBV4-3 - CASSQDKTARTRGTGELFF TGCGCCAGCAGCCAAGATAAAACGGCCCGGACAAGGGGCACCGGGGAGCTGTTTTTT
TRBD1 19 TRBJ2-2 TRBV9 - CASSVDLRGTGVNTGELFF TGTGCCAGCAGCGTAGATCTTCGAGGGACAGGGGTGAACACCGGGGAGCTGTTTTTT
TRBD2 15 TRBJ2-7 TRBV28 - CASRPGLAGTYEQYF TGTGCCAGCAGGCCCGGACTAGCGGGAACCTACGAGCAGTACTTC
- 15 TRBJ1-1 TRBV7-2 - CASSLGGGGFTEAFF TGTGCCAGCAGCTTAGGAGGGGGGGGTTTCACTGAAGCTTTCTTT
- 14 TRBJ2-7 TRBV13 - CASSKTAGAYEQYF TGTGCCAGCAGCAAAACGGCTGGGGCATACGAGCAGTACTTC
- 14 TRBJ2-3 TRBV6-6 - CASSSGTPSDTQYF TGTGCCAGCAGCTCCGGGACTCCATCGGATACGCAGTATTTT
- 12 TRBJ2-1 TRBV11-3 - CASSLASHEQFF TGTGCCAGCAGCTTAGCTTCCCATGAGCAGTTCTTC
- 15 TRBJ2-1 TRBV6-1 - CASSEALRSYNEQFF TGTGCCAGCAGTGAAGCGCTAAGATCCTACAATGAGCAGTTCTTC
TRBD2 15 TRBJ2-7 TRBV6-5 once CASNLAGGPTYEQYF TGTGCCAGCAATCTAGCGGGGGGGCCTACCTACGAGCAGTACTTC
- 11 TRBJ1-1 TRBV20-1 - CSASGGQEAFF TGCAGTGCCTCGGGGGGGCAGGAAGCTTTCTTT
TRBD1 14 TRBJ2-7 TRBV29-1 - CSASSGQGPYEQYF TGCAGCGCCTCTTCGGGACAGGGCCCCTACGAGCAGTACTTC
- 11 TRBJ1-2 TRBV6-5 - CASGSSYGYTF TGTGCCAGTGGTAGTTCCTATGGCTACACCTTC
- 15 TRBJ1-3 TRBV19 - CASSIGGGVGNTIYF TGTGCCAGTAGCATCGGCGGGGGAGTTGGAAACACCATATATTTT
- 14 TRBJ2-7 TRBV19 - CASSRLRSSYEQYF TGTGCCAGTAGTCGACTGAGGAGCTCCTACGAGCAGTACTTC
TRBD1 15 TRBJ2-5 TRBV24-1 once CATSDPGTGVKTQYF TGTGCCACCAGTGACCCCGGGACAGGGGTTAAGACCCAGTACTTC
- 17 TRBJ1-6 TRBV5-5 - CASTPSAEGWSSSPLHF TGTGCCAGCACTCCTTCGGCGGAGGGATGGAGTAGTTCACCCCTCCACTTT
TRBD1 15 TRBJ1-5 TRBV24-1 - CATSEAGQGNQPQHF TGTGCCACCAGTGAGGCGGGACAGGGAAATCAGCCCCAGCATTTT
TRBD2 15 TRBJ2-5 TRBV6-5 - CASSRVAGGDETQYF TGTGCCAGCAGCCGAGTAGCGGGGGGGGATGAGACCCAGTACTTC
- 16 TRBJ2-2 TRBV15 - CATSRVRTVNTGELFF TGTGCCACCAGCAGAGTTCGGACAGTTAACACCGGGGAGCTGTTTTTT
- 13 TRBJ2-7 TRBV28 - CASSLSEPYEQYF TGTGCCAGCAGTCTCTCGGAGCCCTACGAGCAGTACTTC